Here is one T cell receptor (beta chain) with its context. This specimen belongs to a study of blood T cell repertoires in COVID-19. Study at large: Italy, Spain and the United States were the sources of the convalescent and acute COVID-19 samples. PBMCs, B-cell-depleted T cells, or T cells provided the cDNA or gDNA that made up the material.

There are 13 residues in the CDR3. Germline CDR1 is KGHSH and CDR2 is LQKENI. V shed 3 bases and J 5 bases; nucleotides not matched to a gene: 2. Per the original methods: Amplifying reference gene primers gave estimates of nucleated cell counts. The repertoire was sequenced with immunoSEQ multiplex PCR; TCRdb's copy has only in-frame clones and lacks some. The V and J calls and the clone size are those of that table, but D and trimming were determined from the DNA. The table includes approximately 350,000 clones, around 80% detected once. Specimen: peripheral blood. The chain uses TRBV18 and TRBJ2-5, with 8 nucleotides matching TRBD2. This TCR was recovered from a man aged 25-45 years with active or convalescent COVID-19. For the CDR3, the DNA is TGTGCCAGCTCACCGTCGGGGGGGGAGACCCAGTACTTC. Protein sequence: CASSPSGGETQYF.